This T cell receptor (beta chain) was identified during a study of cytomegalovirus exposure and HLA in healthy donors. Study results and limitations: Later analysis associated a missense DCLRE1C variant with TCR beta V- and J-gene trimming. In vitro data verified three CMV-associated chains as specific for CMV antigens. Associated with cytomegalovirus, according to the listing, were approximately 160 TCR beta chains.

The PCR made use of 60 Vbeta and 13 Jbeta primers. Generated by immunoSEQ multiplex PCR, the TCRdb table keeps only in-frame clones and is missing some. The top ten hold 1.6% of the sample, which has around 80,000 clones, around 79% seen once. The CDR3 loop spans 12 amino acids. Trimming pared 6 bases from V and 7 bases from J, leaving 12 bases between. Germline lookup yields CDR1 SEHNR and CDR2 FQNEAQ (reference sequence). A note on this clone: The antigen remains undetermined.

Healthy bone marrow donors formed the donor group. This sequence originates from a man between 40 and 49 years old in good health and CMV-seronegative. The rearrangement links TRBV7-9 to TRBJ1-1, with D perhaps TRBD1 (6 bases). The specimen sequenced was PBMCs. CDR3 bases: TGTGCCAGCAGTCCCGGGACATTTGAAGCTTTCTTT. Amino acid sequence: CASSPGTFEAFF.